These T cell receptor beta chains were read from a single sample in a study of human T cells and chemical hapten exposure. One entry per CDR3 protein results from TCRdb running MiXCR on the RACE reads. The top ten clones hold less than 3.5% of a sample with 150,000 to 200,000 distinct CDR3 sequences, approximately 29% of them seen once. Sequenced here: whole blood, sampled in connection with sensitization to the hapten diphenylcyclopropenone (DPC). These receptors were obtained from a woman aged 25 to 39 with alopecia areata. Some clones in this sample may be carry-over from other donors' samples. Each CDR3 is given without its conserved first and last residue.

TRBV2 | ASSGVDSNQPQH
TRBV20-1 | SARDGAGREDEQF
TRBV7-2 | ASSRNPVGVGTEAF
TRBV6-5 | ASTRGGNNSPLH
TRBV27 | ASSSRLASSYEQY
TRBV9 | ASSPRTGINSPLH
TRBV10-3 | AISRTDSTGELF
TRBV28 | ASSSDKVTDTQY
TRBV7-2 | ASSFSFSTDTQY
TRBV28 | ASTSPYGYT
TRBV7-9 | ASSHGHEQY
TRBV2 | ASSYRDNQYNEQF
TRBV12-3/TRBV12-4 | ASSFPPAGSRGYT
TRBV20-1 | SAPPARGDTGELF
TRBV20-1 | SALDLQGKAF
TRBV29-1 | SVADSNQPQH
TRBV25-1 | ASSGSFSGNTIY
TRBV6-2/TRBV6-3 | ASLGAGDGYT
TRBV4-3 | ASSQDSDQVNTEAF
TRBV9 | ASSSMSRMNTEAF
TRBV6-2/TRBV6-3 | ASSTQVQRF
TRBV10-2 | ASSAANPGEQY
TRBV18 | ASSLVGSGANVLT
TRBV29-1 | SGERGDTQY
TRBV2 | ASSPGTGAAKNIQY
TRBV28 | ASSSPGQHQNTIY
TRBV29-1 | SVEGDQPQH
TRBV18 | ASSPRGVGANVLT
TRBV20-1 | SASRPYEQY
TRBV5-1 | ASSFDRNYGYT
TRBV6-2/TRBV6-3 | ASSYSSSLAGDPDTQY
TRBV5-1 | ASSPGTPQETQY
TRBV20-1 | SARDWRLAGENNEQF
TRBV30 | AWAAGGTGELF
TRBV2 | ASTLRDTQY
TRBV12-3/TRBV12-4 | ASSLGSQPQH
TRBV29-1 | SAEPFGGDEQF
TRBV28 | ASGASGSGNTIY
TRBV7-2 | ASSFPHSQETQY
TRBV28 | ASSSPGQGVETQY
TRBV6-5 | ASTSTPGKTGELF